The next 30 T cell receptor beta chains were all read from a single sample in a study of blood T cell repertoires in COVID-19. The protocol was immunoSEQ multiplex PCR, while the TCRdb copy is restricted to in-frame clones and leaves out a portion. The sample includes about 330,000 clones, about 86% of them seen just once. Material: peripheral blood. The source of these receptors is a woman in her forties or fifties with acute or convalescent COVID-19.

In regard to this clone: Other nucleotide sequences from this sample produce the same CDR3. The chain recombines TRBV6-5 with TRBJ1-1; D is perhaps TRBD1 (6 bases). The CDR3 length is 15 residues. V shed 4 bases and J shed 0 bases, with 12 bases lying between them. Germline V gene sequence: CDR1 MNHEY, CDR2 SVGAGI. CDR3 sequence: CASSSTGALNTEAFF. Written as DNA, the CDR3 is TGTGCCAGCAGTTCGACAGGCGCTCTGAACACTGAAGCTTTCTTT.

The genes are TRBV18 and TRBJ1-2; D is perhaps TRBD1 (5 bases). The CDR3 is 15 amino acids. The V gene lost 2 bases and the J gene lost 1 base, with 11 bases spanning the gap. CDR1 and CDR2 from the germline V gene are KGHSH and LQKENI. This CDR3 reads CASSPGTSDNYGYTF. The CDR3 DNA sequence: TGTGCCAGCTCACCAGGGACTTCAGATAACTATGGCTACACCTTC.

The genes are TRBV7-8 and TRBJ2-4; 13 bases are a match to TRBD2. V gave up 5 bases and J gave up 5 bases; unmatched junction bases: 3. Germline V gene sequence: CDR1 SGHVS, CDR2 FQNEAQ. The CDR3 sequence is 15 residues long. For the CDR3, the DNA is TGTGCCAGCAGCCAGGGGACTAGCGGGGAAAACATTCAGTACTTC. It encodes CASSQGTSGENIQYF.

The V gene is TRBV24-1, the J gene TRBJ2-1, with TRBD2 matching over 10 bases. There are 18 residues in the CDR3. CDR1 is KGHDR, CDR2 SFDVKD, per germline. Trimming cost V 3 bases and J 6 bases; bases outside gene matches: 13. The CDR3 here is CATSDRGSGRPGINEQFF. The DNA for the CDR3 is TGTGCCACCAGTGATCGGGGTAGCGGGAGGCCTGGGATCAATGAGCAGTTCTTC.

The chain joins TRBV5-5 to TRBJ2-7; D remains unclear. The V gene lost 4 bases and the J gene lost 6 bases, with 14 bases spanning the gap. Germline CDR1 SGHKS, CDR2 YYEKEE (reference sequence). This CDR3 spans 13 amino acids. In nucleotides, the CDR3 is TGTGCCAGCAGCCCACAGACGGCAGGCGAGCAGTACTTC. It encodes CASSPQTAGEQYF.

The chain uses TRBV5-1 and TRBJ2-3; a weak D match, TRBD2 (6 bases). The V gene lost 2 bases and the J gene lost 2 bases, with 12 bases spanning the gap. Germline-derived CDR1 and CDR2 are SGHRS and YFSETQ. CDR3 length: 15 amino acids. The CDR3, as DNA: TGCGCCAGCAGCTTAGGTAGCGGCTTCACAGATACGCAGTATTTT. Residues: CASSLGSGFTDTQYF. Looking up the rest from reference TRBV5-1 and TRBJ2-3 gives the full variable domain: KAGVTQTPRYLIKTRGQQVTLSCSPISGHRSVSWYQQTPGQGLQFLFEYFSETQRNKGNFPGRFSGRQFSNSRSEMNVSTLELGDSALYLCASSLGSGFTDTQYFGPGTRLTVL.

The rearrangement links TRBV28 to TRBJ2-1; 15 bases agree with TRBD2. CDR1 and CDR2 from the germline V gene are MDHEN and SYDVKM. CDR3 size: 18 residues. After removal of 6 bases from V and 12 bases from J, the junction contained 18 bases not matched to a gene. CDR3 nucleotides: TGTGCCAGCAGACCAGCCGGGACTAGCGGGGGGCCCTCCCCGGGGCAGTTCTTC. This codes for CASRPAGTSGGPSPGQFF.

This chain links TRBV3-1 (or the pseudogene TRBV3-2) with TRBJ1-3, with TRBD1 as a possible D gene (6 bases). Trimming removed 5 bases at V and 1 base at J, with 18 bases between. Germline loops: CDR1 LGHDT, CDR2 YNNKEL (reference sequence). The CDR3 loop spans 17 amino acids. The DNA for the CDR3 is TGTGCCAGCAGCACGAACAGGGCTTTATTATCTGGAAACACCATATATTTT. This gives the protein CASSTNRALLSGNTIYF.

V is TRBV7-8 and J is TRBJ1-4; 8 bases line up with TRBD1. The CDR3 runs to 14 residues. Losses at the gene ends were 6 bases for V and 7 bases for J; bases not matched to a gene: 7. Germline lookup yields CDR1 SGHVS and CDR2 FQNEAQ. CDR3 bases: TGTGCCAGCAGACCTTCGACAGGGGTTGAAAAACTGTTTTTT. It is translated as CASRPSTGVEKLFF.

The chain couples TRBV19 to TRBJ1-4; a possible D gene is TRBD1 (6 bases). V shed 8 bases and J shed 10 bases, with 11 bases lying between them. The CDR3 loop spans 11 amino acids. Germline lookup yields CDR1 LNHDA and CDR2 SQIVND (reference sequence). The CDR3 protein is CASYSGVKLFF. CDR3 in DNA: TGTGCCAGTTACTCAGGGGTAAAACTGTTTTTT.

This rearrangement joins TRBV2 to TRBJ2-7; perhaps TRBD2 as D (6 bases). The V end lost 8 bases, the J end lost 4 bases, and 12 bases lay between the germline ends. This CDR3 region has 12 residues. Germline V gives CDR1 SNHLY, CDR2 FYNNEI. The CDR3 spells CASDGGKYEQYV. The CDR3, as DNA: TGTGCCAGCGACGGGGGAAAGTACGAGCAGTACGTC.

The genes are TRBV5-1 and TRBJ1-2, with TRBD1 matching 8 bases. Looked up from germline, CDR1 is SGHRS and CDR2 is YFSETQ. Trimming took 3 bases from V and 5 from J; bases not matched to a gene: 6. The CDR3 length is 14 residues. CDR3 residues: CASSWDRRGYGYTF. Written as DNA, the CDR3 is TGCGCCAGCAGCTGGGACAGGCGAGGGTATGGCTACACCTTC.

The table lists this clone with a count of one. The chain links TRBV3-1 (or the pseudogene TRBV3-2) to TRBJ1-1; 9 nucleotides agree with TRBD1. Germline loops: CDR1 LGHDT, CDR2 YNNKEL (reference sequence). The CDR3 is made up of 14 amino acids. The J segment lost 4 bases and the V segment lost 5 bases, leaving 5 bases of the junction unmatched. For the CDR3, the DNA is TGTGCCAGCAGCAACAGGGGGCTTGGCACTGAAGCTTTCTTT. Translated: CASSNRGLGTEAFF.

About this clone: Additional DNA sequences in this sample encode the identical CDR3. The V and J genes are TRBV7-2 and TRBJ2-5; TRBD2 might be the D (7 bases). Trimming left V 3 bases short and J 2 bases short, with 10 bases between. The CDR3 has 14 residues. Germline lookup yields CDR1 SGHTA and CDR2 FQGNSA. CDR3 sequence: CASSLGGGQETQYF. CDR3 coding DNA: TGTGCCAGCAGCTTGGGAGGGGGACAAGAGACCCAGTACTTC.

The chain carries TRBV3-1 (or the pseudogene TRBV3-2) and TRBJ1-1; D possibly corresponds to TRBD1 (5 bases). Germline loops: CDR1 LGHDT, CDR2 YNNKEL (reference sequence). This CDR3 is built from 15 residues. The V gene lost 0 bases and the J gene lost 11 bases, with 19 bases spanning the gap. This CDR3 is CASSQDLGADGGAFF. DNA of the CDR3: TGTGCCAGCAGCCAAGATCTAGGGGCCGACGGTGGGGCTTTCTTT.

The chain carries TRBV11-2 and TRBJ2-1; D may be TRBD2 (6 bases). Germline CDR1 and CDR2: SGHAT and FQNNGV. V gave up 0 bases and J gave up 10 bases, with 13 bases separating them. The CDR3 contains 14 residues. This CDR3 reads CASSLDPGGNEQFF. The CDR3 region has the DNA TGTGCCAGCAGCTTAGATCCCGGAGGGAACGAGCAGTTCTTC.

This sequence joins TRBV19 and TRBJ2-3; 9 positions agree with TRBD1. Germline CDR1 reads LNHDA; CDR2 reads SQIVND (reference sequence). Losses at the gene ends were 7 bases for V and 1 base for J; bases not matched to a gene: 6. The length of the CDR3 is 15 residues. CDR3 in amino acids: CASMKRDRGTDTQYF. CDR3 DNA: TGTGCCAGTATGAAACGGGACAGGGGCACAGATACGCAGTATTTT.

The CDR3 loop reads CASSRGSGQGGTDTQYF. The CDR3 DNA is TGCGCCAGCAGCCGGGGCAGTGGACAGGGGGGCACAGATACGCAGTATTTT. The rearrangement uses TRBV5-1 and TRBJ2-3; TRBD1 aligns across 10 bases. This CDR3 contains 17 residues. CDR1 is SGHRS and CDR2 is YFSETQ in the germline V gene. V dropped 4 bases and J dropped 1; count of bases not matched to a gene: 9.

This clone has a handful of counts. The V call is TRBV18, the J call TRBJ1-2; D gene ambiguous. This CDR3 has 14 residues. V lost 3 bases, J lost 6 bases, and 14 bases lay in between. Per germline, CDR1 KGHSH and CDR2 LQKENI. The CDR3 region is CASSPPANRDGYTF. Here the CDR3 DNA reads TGTGCCAGCTCACCCCCCGCGAACCGAGATGGCTACACCTTC.

This clone was observed once. V is TRBV18 and J is TRBJ1-1; D is unresolved. The CDR3 is made up of 14 amino acids. The germline V and J ends were trimmed by 3 bases and 2 bases, with 10 bases remaining between them. Germline V gene data show CDR1 as KGHSH and CDR2 as LQKENI. The CDR3 DNA is TGTGCCAGCTCACCTAACACAGATAACACTGAAGCTTTCTTT. Its translation: CASSPNTDNTEAFF.

The V gene is TRBV9, the J gene TRBJ2-3; D ambiguous. Trimming shortened V by 2 bases and J by 4 bases, and 5 bases separated the two germline ends. The CDR3 runs to 12 residues. The germline V gene encodes CDR1 SGDLS and CDR2 YYNGEE. CDR3 residues: CASSVNSDTQYF. DNA for the CDR3: TGTGCCAGCAGCGTCAACTCAGATACGCAGTATTTT.

This rearrangement joins TRBV5-6 to TRBJ1-3; D gene uncertain. The CDR3 runs to 15 residues. Trimming removed 0 bases from V and 3 bases from J, with 10 bases in between. CDR1 and CDR2 from the germline V gene are SGHDT and YYEEEE. CDR3 sequence (DNA): TGTGCCAGCAGCTTGGGATGGGGAGGTGGAAACACCATATATTTT. This sequence encodes CASSLGWGGGNTIYF.

The V call is TRBV2, the J call TRBJ1-1; D is unclear. V was clipped by 8 bases and J by 1 base, with 8 bases between them. This CDR3 comprises 12 residues. Looked up from germline, CDR1 is SNHLY and CDR2 is FYNNEI. DNA for the CDR3: TGTGCCAGCCAAAGGAGGAACACTGAAGCTTTCTTT. Its protein is CASQRRNTEAFF. The complete variable domain, with remaining parts taken from reference TRBV2 and TRBJ1-1, reads EPEVTQTPSHQVTQMGQEVILRCVPISNHLYFYWYRQILGQKVEFLVSFYNNEISEKSEIFDDQFSVERPDGSNFTLKIRSTKLEDSAMYFCASQRRNTEAFFGQGTRLTVV.

The V gene is TRBV7-9, the J gene TRBJ2-5; 7 bases are a match to TRBD2. Unmatched junction bases numbered 8, after V lost 8 bases and J lost 5 bases. The V gene's germline CDR1 is SEHNR and CDR2 FQNEAQ (reference sequence). The CDR3 is 13 residues long. CDR3 nucleotides: TGTGCCAGCGAGGCTAGCGGAGCGGAGACCCAGTACTTC. Translating it yields CASEASGAETQYF. Based on the CDR3 plus reference TRBV7-9 and TRBJ2-5, the full variable domain is DTGVSQNPRHKITKRGQNVTFRCDPISEHNRLYWYRQTLGQGPEFLTYFQNEAQLEKSRLLSDRFSAERPKGSFSTLEIQRTEQGDSAMYLCASEASGAETQYFGPGTRLLVL.

The chain uses TRBV19 and TRBJ1-1, with D hard to call. The CDR3 loop spans 12 amino acids. The V end was cut by 3 bases, the J end by 5 bases, with 7 bases between. Per the germline V gene, CDR1 is LNHDA and CDR2 is SQIVND (reference sequence). CDR3 loop: CASSMFQTEAFF. The CDR3 DNA reads as TGTGCCAGTAGTATGTTTCAGACTGAAGCTTTCTTT. Looking up the rest from reference TRBV19 and TRBJ1-1 gives the full variable domain: DGGITQSPKYLFRKEGQNVTLSCEQNLNHDAMYWYRQDPGQGLRLIYYSQIVNDFQKGDIAEGYSVSREKKESFPLTVTSAQKNPTAFYLCASSMFQTEAFFGQGTRLTVV.

This chain links TRBV3-1 (or the pseudogene TRBV3-2) with TRBJ2-2, with unresolved D. The CDR3 is 15 amino acids. Trimming took 1 base from V and 1 from J, leaving 7 bases between them. The V gene's germline CDR1 is LGHDT and CDR2 YNNKEL (reference sequence). CDR3 nucleotides: TGTGCCAGCAGCCAAGGATCCGGGAACACCGGGGAGCTGTTTTTT. It codes for CASSQGSGNTGELFF.

The V call is TRBV5-1, the J call TRBJ1-2, with TRBD1 matching 12 bases. Germline trimming cut 4 bases from V and 1 base from J; bases unmatched to any gene: 5. The CDR3 runs 16 residues. Germline lookup yields CDR1 SGHRS and CDR2 YFSETQ. The CDR3 loop is CASSPGQGALNYGYTF. The CDR3 region has the DNA TGCGCCAGCAGCCCGGGACAGGGGGCGCTTAACTATGGCTACACCTTC.

The chain couples TRBV6-6 to TRBJ1-2; D ambiguous. This CDR3 has 14 amino acids. The germline V and J ends were trimmed by 7 bases and 5 bases, with 17 bases remaining between them. Germline V gene sequence: CDR1 MNHNY, CDR2 SVGAGI (reference sequence). CDR3 DNA sequence: TGTGCCAGCACCCCAAAAAACGCAGTGTATGGCTACACCTTC. Its protein is CASTPKNAVYGYTF.

This chain links TRBV5-1 with TRBJ2-5, with a weak D call TRBD2 (7 bases). V shed 4 bases and J shed 5 bases, with 12 bases lying between them. The CDR3 consists of 13 residues. Germline CDR1 and CDR2: SGHRS and YFSETQ. The CDR3 nucleotides are TGCGCCAGCAGCAAGGGGGAGGGGGAGACCCAGTACTTC. This translates into CASSKGEGETQYF.

The V and J genes are TRBV5-4 and TRBJ1-4; 10 bases agree with TRBD1. J was trimmed by 5 bases and V by 4 bases; bases with no gene match: 8. The CDR3 loop spans 16 amino acids. Germline V lookup: CDR1 SGHNT, CDR2 YYREEE (reference sequence). The CDR3 loop reads CASSLRDRGRNEKLFF. The CDR3 region has the DNA TGTGCCAGCAGCCTGAGGGACAGGGGAAGGAATGAAAAACTGTTTTTT.